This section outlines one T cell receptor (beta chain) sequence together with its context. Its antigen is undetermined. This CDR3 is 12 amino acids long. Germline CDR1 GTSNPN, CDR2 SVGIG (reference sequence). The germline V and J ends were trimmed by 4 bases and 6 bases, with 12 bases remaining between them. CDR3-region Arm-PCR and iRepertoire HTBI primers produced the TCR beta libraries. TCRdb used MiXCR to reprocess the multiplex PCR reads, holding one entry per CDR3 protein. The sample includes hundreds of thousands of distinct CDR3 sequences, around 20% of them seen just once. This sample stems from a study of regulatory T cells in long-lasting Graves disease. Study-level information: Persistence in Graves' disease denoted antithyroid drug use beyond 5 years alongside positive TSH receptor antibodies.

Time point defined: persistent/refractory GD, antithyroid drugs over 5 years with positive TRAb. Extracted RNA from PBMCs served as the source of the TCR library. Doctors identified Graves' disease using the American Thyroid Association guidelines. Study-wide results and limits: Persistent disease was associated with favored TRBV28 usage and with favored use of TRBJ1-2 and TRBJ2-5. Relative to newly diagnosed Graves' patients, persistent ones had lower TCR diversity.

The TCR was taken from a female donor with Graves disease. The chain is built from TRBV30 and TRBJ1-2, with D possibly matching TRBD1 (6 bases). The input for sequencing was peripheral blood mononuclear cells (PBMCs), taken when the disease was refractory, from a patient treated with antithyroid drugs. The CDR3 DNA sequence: TGTGCCTGGAATTACAGGGTGGATGGCTACACCTTC. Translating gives CAWNYRVDGYTF.